The clone carrying this T cell receptor beta chain was seen at least ten times. The sample's time point: sample taken at primary tumor resection. Sequencing covered unsorted whole RNA taken from tumor, nontumor lung or frozen PBMC. The record originates from a study of spatial heterogeneity in lung cancer. Study as a whole: A consistent excess of beta-chain over alpha-chain sequences was detected.

TCRdb independently ran MiXCR on the 5' RACE reads; one entry per CDR3 protein. Of more than 85,000 distinct CDR3 sequences listed, roughly 10% are singletons. This CDR3 has 11 amino acids. Germline V gene data show CDR1 as MDHEN and CDR2 as SYDVKM. The sequencing used PBMCs, collected at surgery. The source is a male donor with early-stage non-small cell lung cancer. The gene calls are TRBV28 and TRBJ2-1; 9 nucleotides match TRBD2. The CDR3, as DNA: TGTGGTTCTAGCGGGAAATATGAGCAGTTCTTC. Protein: CGSSGKYEQFF.